This paragraph covers one T cell receptor (beta chain) sequence. The table came from immunoSEQ multiplex PCR; TCRdb's copy has only in-frame clones and leaves some out. Among more than 95,000 clones, around 89% were seen once, and the ten largest hold more than 1.5%. These data come from a study of PD-L1 blockade in urothelial cancer. Trimming removed 7 bases from V and 0 bases from J; junction bases left unmatched: 16. Germline V gives CDR1 SGHAT, CDR2 FQNNGV. CDR3 size: 18 residues. Time point noted: peripheral blood 6 weeks after treatment start. The chain links TRBV11-2 to TRBJ2-5, with 8 bases aligning to TRBD2. The clonotype was recovered from a man aged 60 to 69 with urothelial cancer. This specimen was PBMCs, taken around atezolizumab (anti-PD-L1) treatment. The CDR3 DNA sequence: TGTGCCAGCACCCGTTGGGCGGGGGGAGCATCATACCAAGAGACCCAGTACTTC. This encodes CASTRWAGGASYQETQYF.